Below, 25 T cell receptor beta chains from the same sample are listed, as sequenced in a study of yellow fever vaccine responses in identical twins. From the RT-PCR reads, TCRdb called clonotypes with MiXCR, one entry per CDR3 protein. This table has approximately 10,000 distinct CDR3 sequences, over 80% appearing once. The sequencing used T cells from blood (PBMCs), unsorted or a sorted subset (not recorded which), collected before or after yellow fever vaccination (not recorded which). The receptors were gathered from a woman between 18 and 30 years old who received the yellow fever vaccine.

The V call is TRBV2, the J call TRBJ1-4; 8 bases are a match to TRBD1. Germline V lookup: CDR1 SNHLY, CDR2 FYNNEI. Trimming cost V 7 bases and J 1 base; bases outside gene matches: 2. This CDR3 comprises 14 residues. CDR3 in amino acids: CASKTGETNEKLFF. As DNA, the CDR3 is TGTGCCAGCAAGACAGGGGAAACTAATGAAAAACTGTTTTTT.

The J gene is TRBJ2-3, the V gene TRBV10-1; a weak D match, TRBD2 (5 bases). The CDR3 has 16 amino acids. The V gene lost 2 bases and the J gene lost 5 bases, with 17 bases spanning the gap. Per the germline V gene, CDR1 is WNHNN and CDR2 is SYGVQD (reference sequence). CDR3 protein: CASSEVPGFRIDTQYF. CDR3 nucleotide sequence: TGCGCCAGCAGTGAGGTCCCGGGATTCCGTATAGATACGCAGTATTTT.

This chain joins TRBV12-3 or TRBV12-4 and TRBJ1-3; D not resolved. The V end was cut by 8 bases, the J end by 1 base, with 18 bases between. There are 16 residues in the CDR3. DNA of the CDR3: TGTGCCAGCGGGGTTGGTCTTCAATTGTCTGGAAACACCATATATTTT. Amino acid sequence: CASGVGLQLSGNTIYF.

V and J are TRBV12-3 or TRBV12-4 and TRBJ1-1, with D unclear. CDR3 length: 13 amino acids. Between the trimmed V and J ends, which lost 3 bases and 8 bases, there was a span of 13 bases. The CDR3 protein is CASSFLGRPEAFF. The CDR3 DNA is TGTGCCAGCAGTTTTCTTGGGCGGCCCGAAGCTTTCTTT.

The chain uses TRBV2 and TRBJ1-6; D gene ambiguous. The V end was cut by 3 bases, the J end by 10 bases, with 16 bases between. Per germline, CDR1 SNHLY and CDR2 FYNNEI. The CDR3 is made up of 15 amino acids. The CDR3 reads CASSEEAGRGSPLHF. DNA of the CDR3: TGTGCCAGCAGTGAGGAGGCCGGGAGAGGATCACCCCTCCACTTT.

The V gene is TRBV18, the J gene TRBJ1-5, with 9 bases fitting TRBD1. The trim removed 6 bases at V and 7 bases at J, leaving 7 bases unmatched. The CDR3 contains 14 residues. Germline assignment: CDR1 KGHSH and CDR2 LQKENI. CDR3 region: CASSATGGQQPQHF. CDR3 sequence (DNA): TGTGCCAGCTCGGCGACAGGGGGACAGCAGCCCCAGCATTTT.

This chain connects TRBV23-1 to TRBJ2-2; D gene ambiguous. TRBV23-1 is reported as an ORF; its role is uncertain. This CDR3 contains 15 residues. The V end was cut by 7 bases, the J end by 2 bases, with 14 bases between. The CDR3: CASNSGLLNTGELFF. In DNA form, the CDR3 reads TGCGCCAGCAATTCGGGTCTATTAAACACCGGGGAGCTGTTTTTT.

The rearrangement links TRBV4-2 to TRBJ2-1; 8 bases are a match to TRBD2. Germline CDR1 reads LGHNA; CDR2 reads YNFKEQ. The ends lost 5 bases at V and 9 bases at J; junction bases unmatched: 6. The CDR3 extends over 13 amino acids. Here the CDR3 DNA reads TGTGCCAGCAGCTTCGGACTAGCAGCTGAGCAGTTCTTC. Amino acids: CASSFGLAAEQFF.

V usage is TRBV29-1 and J usage is TRBJ1-1; no reliable D call. V lost 5 bases to trimming and J lost 1 base, with 14 bases between them. Germline loops: CDR1 SQVTM, CDR2 ANQGSEA. This CDR3 has 14 residues. The CDR3 loop reads CSVSWGTKNTEAFF. As DNA, the CDR3 is TGCAGCGTTTCTTGGGGTACGAAGAACACTGAAGCTTTCTTT.

The CDR3 loop is CASGVPYNEQFF. CDR3 DNA: TGTGCGTCGGGGGTTCCCTACAATGAGCAGTTCTTC. The chain recombines TRBV9 with TRBJ2-1; possible D gene TRBD2, 6 bases. Germline CDR1 and CDR2: SGDLS and YYNGEE. CDR3 length: 12 amino acids.

The CDR3 DNA reads TGTGCCAGCAGCCAAGCAAGCGCCCGGGGAGGCTACACCTTC. Residues: CASSQASARGGYTF. The rearrangement uses TRBV3-1 and TRBJ1-2; D call uncertain. This CDR3 region has 14 residues. V dropped 1 base and J dropped 8 bases, with 14 bases sitting between them. Germline CDR1 LGHDT, CDR2 YNNKEL (reference sequence). Drawing the rest from reference TRBV3-1 and TRBJ1-2, the complete variable domain is DTAVSQTPKYLVTQMGNDKSIKCEQNLGHDTMYWYKQDSKKFLKIMFSYNNKELIINETVPNRFSPKSPDKAHLNLHINSLELGDSAVYFCASSQASARGGYTFGSGTRLTVV.

The chain joins TRBV20-1 to TRBJ1-1, with TRBD1 as a possible D gene (5 bases). This CDR3 is built from 13 residues. Per germline, CDR1 DFQATT and CDR2 SNEGSKA (reference sequence). Between the trimmed V and J ends, which lost 6 bases and 5 bases, there was a span of 16 bases. The CDR3 sequence is CSAPGTLETEAFF. The CDR3 bases are TGCAGTGCCCCCGGGACCCTTGAAACTGAAGCTTTCTTT.

This clonotype was seen only once. This rearrangement joins TRBV5-5 to TRBJ2-1; the D gene could be TRBD1 or TRBD2 (5 bases each). Trimming took 6 bases from V and 6 from J, leaving 22 bases between them. This CDR3 has 16 residues. Germline values: CDR1 SGHKS, CDR2 YYEKEE (reference sequence). The CDR3: CASTQSRVPRGNEQFF. The CDR3 DNA follows: TGTGCCAGCACCCAAAGCCGCGTACCGAGGGGCAATGAGCAGTTCTTC.

This clonotype turned up a few times. The rearrangement joins TRBV5-5 to TRBJ1-3, with D hard to call. Between the trimmed V and J ends, which lost 4 bases and 0 bases, there was a span of 11 bases. CDR1 SGHKS and CDR2 YYEKEE come from the germline V gene (reference sequence). The CDR3 has 15 amino acids. The CDR3 loop is CASSIDYNSGNTIYF. The CDR3 nucleotides read TGTGCCAGCAGCATCGACTACAACTCTGGAAACACCATATATTTT.

This clonotype was observed once. V is TRBV20-1 and J is TRBJ1-1; D is undetermined. Trimming left V 5 bases short and J 3 bases short, with 13 bases between. The CDR3 covers 13 residues. The germline V gene has CDR1 DFQATT and CDR2 SNEGSKA (reference sequence). CDR3 DNA: TGCAGTGCTCCTACCCATTTGGACACTGAAGCTTTCTTT. Amino acid sequence: CSAPTHLDTEAFF.

In DNA, the CDR3 is TGCAGCGTCGACGGGACAGTTCAAGAGACCCAGTACTTC. It yields the protein CSVDGTVQETQYF. The genes are TRBV29-1 and TRBJ2-5, with 7 bases fitting TRBD1. The trim removed 6 bases at V and 2 bases at J, leaving 6 bases unmatched. The CDR3 sequence is 13 residues long. Per the germline V gene, CDR1 is SQVTM and CDR2 is ANQGSEA.

The V call is TRBV2, the J call TRBJ2-7; weak D call: TRBD2 (5 bases). The CDR3 extends over 14 amino acids. Germline values: CDR1 SNHLY, CDR2 FYNNEI. The V end was cut by 5 bases, the J end by 3 bases, with 14 bases between. The CDR3: CASSPSGLFYEQYF. The CDR3 nucleotides are TGTGCCAGCAGTCCCAGCGGACTTTTCTACGAGCAGTACTTC.

In this sample, this clonotype turned up once. V is TRBV12-3 or TRBV12-4 and J is TRBJ1-2; unclear D gene. The CDR3 sequence is 15 residues long. Trimming stripped 3 bases from V and 6 bases from J, with 17 bases between. The CDR3 nucleotides are TGTGCCAGCAGTTTTGGACCCCTCTTGGTGGATGGCTACACCTTC. Translated, it gives CASSFGPLLVDGYTF.

This chain connects TRBV5-1 to TRBJ2-1; D might be TRBD1 (6 bases). V was clipped by 2 bases and J by 1 base, with 7 bases between them. Germline CDR1 and CDR2: SGHRS and YFSETQ. CDR3 length equals 14 residues. CDR3 bases: TGCGCCAGCAGCTTCGGACAGTCCTACAATGAGCAGTTCTTC. Amino acid sequence: CASSFGQSYNEQFF.

The CDR3 is CASSLAGQGRYTF. DNA for the CDR3: TGTGCCAGCAGTTTAGCCGGACAGGGGCGCTACACCTTC. This chain uses TRBV12-3 or TRBV12-4 with TRBJ1-2, with 9 bases lining up with TRBD1. The CDR3 contains 13 residues. V was pared by 0 bases and J by 9 bases, with 2 bases of the junction left unmatched.

V is TRBV27 and J is TRBJ2-7; TRBD2 might be the D (5 bases). The CDR3 has 13 amino acids. Trimming took 2 bases from V and 5 from J, leaving 10 bases between them. CDR1 is MNHEY and CDR2 is SMNVEV in the germline V gene (reference sequence). CDR3 loop: CASSLRDGDEQYF. For the CDR3, the DNA is TGTGCCAGCAGTTTACGGGATGGGGACGAGCAGTACTTC.

CDR3 residues: CASSDQAAIYNEQFF. In DNA form, the CDR3 reads TGTGCCAGCAGTGATCAAGCCGCCATCTACAATGAGCAGTTCTTC. This rearrangement joins TRBV2 to TRBJ2-1; D call uncertain. Germline loops: CDR1 SNHLY, CDR2 FYNNEI. Trimming took off 3 bases at V and 3 bases at J, with 12 bases between the two ends. The CDR3 runs to 15 residues.

The V call is TRBV29-1, the J call TRBJ2-5, with D tentatively TRBD2 (5 bases). Germline V lookup: CDR1 SQVTM, CDR2 ANQGSEA. Trimming left V 4 bases short and J 5 bases short, with 8 bases between. This CDR3 region has 11 residues. The CDR3 sequence is CSVVEGETQYF. As DNA, the CDR3 is TGCAGCGTTGTTGAGGGTGAGACCCAGTACTTC.

This chain uses TRBV20-1 with TRBJ2-2; 7 nucleotides match TRBD1. The germline gives CDR1 DFQATT, CDR2 SNEGSKA (reference sequence). The CDR3 has 14 amino acids. Trimming took 5 bases from V and 1 from J; bases not matched to a gene: 4. The chain's CDR3 is CSAPGQWNTGELFF. CDR3 nucleotides: TGCAGTGCTCCGGGACAGTGGAACACCGGGGAGCTGTTTTTT.

This sequence joins TRBV29-1 and TRBJ1-2; no clear D. V was cut by 2 bases and J by 4 bases, with 11 bases left in between. CDR1 and CDR2 (germline): SQVTM, ANQGSEA. CDR3 size: 13 residues. Here the CDR3 reads CSVESTGFYGYTF. The CDR3 DNA is TGCAGCGTTGAAAGCACCGGGTTCTATGGCTACACCTTC. The variable domain in full, completed from reference TRBV29-1 and TRBJ1-2, reads SAVISQKPSRDICQRGTSLTIQCQVDSQVTMMFWYRQQPGQSLTLIATANQGSEATYESGFVIDKFPISRPNLTFSTLTVSNMSPEDSSIYLCSVESTGFYGYTFGSGTRLTVV.